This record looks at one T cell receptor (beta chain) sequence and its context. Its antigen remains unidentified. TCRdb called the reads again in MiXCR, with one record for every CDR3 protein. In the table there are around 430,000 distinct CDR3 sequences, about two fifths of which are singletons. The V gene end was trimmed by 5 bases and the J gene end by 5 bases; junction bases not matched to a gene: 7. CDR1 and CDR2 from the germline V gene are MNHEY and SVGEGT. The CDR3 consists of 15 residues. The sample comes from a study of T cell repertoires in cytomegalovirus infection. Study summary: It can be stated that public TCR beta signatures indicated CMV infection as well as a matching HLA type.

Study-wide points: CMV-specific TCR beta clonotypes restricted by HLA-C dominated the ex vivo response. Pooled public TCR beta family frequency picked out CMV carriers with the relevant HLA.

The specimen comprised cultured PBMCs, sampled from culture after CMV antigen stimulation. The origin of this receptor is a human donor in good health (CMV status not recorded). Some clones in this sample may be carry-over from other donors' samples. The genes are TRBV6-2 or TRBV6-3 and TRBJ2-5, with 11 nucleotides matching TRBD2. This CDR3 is CASSQGLAEVETQYF. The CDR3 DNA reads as TGTGCCAGCAGTCAGGGACTAGCGGAGGTGGAGACCCAGTACTTC.